These 8 T cell receptor beta chains originate from one sample sequenced in a study of T-cell reconstitution after alpha-beta-depleted transplantation in children. Unique molecular identifiers tagged the TCRbeta library. TCRdb redid the calling of the PCR reads with MiXCR, one entry per CDR3 protein. This repertoire shows 900,000 or so distinct CDR3 sequences, approximately 15% found once; its top ten account for just under 5%. This material consisted of PBMCs, mostly from graft donor cells, taken 360 days after TCRalphabeta/CD19-depleted stem cell transplant. Source of these receptors: a male patient younger than 18 who had a stem cell transplant for acute lymphoblastic leukemia, so the T cells may come from the graft donor.

The chain recombines TRBV9 with TRBJ1-2, with D perhaps matching TRBD1 (5 bases). Germline CDR1 and CDR2: SGDLS and YYNGEE. V gave up 3 bases and J gave up 5 bases, with 26 bases separating them. This CDR3 is 18 amino acids long. The CDR3 spells CASSDPGGRWSTPYGYTF. CDR3 nucleotide sequence: TGTGCCAGCAGCGATCCCGGGGGTCGGTGGTCCACCCCTTATGGCTACACCTTC.

This clonotype has a handful of counts. The chain employs TRBV5-1 and TRBJ2-1; TRBD2 matches 8 bases. Germline trimming cut 5 bases from V and 0 bases from J; bases unmatched to any gene: 7. CDR1 and CDR2 from the germline V gene are SGHRS and YFSETQ. This CDR3 region has 16 residues. CDR3 sequence reads: CASRSSGSASYNEQFF. CDR3 bases: TGCGCCAGCAGATCTAGCGGGTCTGCCTCCTACAATGAGCAGTTCTTC.

In this sample, this clonotype turned up many times. The genes are TRBV28 and TRBJ1-1, with a tentative D call TRBD1 (5 bases). The length of the CDR3 is 13 residues. Germline CDR1 reads MDHEN; CDR2 reads SYDVKM. Trimming cost V 3 bases and J 10 bases, with 15 bases left between them. Written as DNA, the CDR3 is TGTGCCAGCAGTTTGGCTTGGGGGGGGAGAGCTTTCTTT. Protein sequence: CASSLAWGGRAFF.

Written as DNA, the CDR3 is TGCGCCAGCAGCCTACTGAGTGGGAGCGGGAGGTCCATCGAGCAGTACTTC. The encoded protein is CASSLLSGSGRSIEQYF. This rearrangement joins TRBV5-1 to TRBJ2-7; TRBD2 matches at 9 bases. Germline values: CDR1 SGHRS, CDR2 YFSETQ. Trimming removed 4 bases from V and 6 bases from J; junction bases left unmatched: 17. The CDR3 length is 17 residues.

The chain carries TRBV7-9 and TRBJ2-1, with 9 bases that match TRBD1. The V gene's germline CDR1 is SEHNR and CDR2 FQNEAQ (reference sequence). The length of the CDR3 is 17 residues. V lost 0 bases, J lost 7 bases, and 10 bases stayed unmatched. The CDR3 region is CASSLAGTRDRENEQFF. As DNA, the CDR3 is TGTGCCAGCAGCTTAGCGGGCACCCGGGACAGGGAAAATGAGCAGTTCTTC.

As regards this clonotype: One end of the junction fails to match germline, which may point to a read error. This rearrangement joins TRBV3-1 to TRBJ1-2; possible D gene TRBD1, 5 bases. Germline lookup yields CDR1 LGHDT and CDR2 YNNKEL (reference sequence). This CDR3 has 14 amino acids. In DNA form, the CDR3 reads TGTGCCAGCAGCCAACCAGCAGGACACAACACTCCCAATTTC. It translates to CASSQPAGHNTPNF. The complete variable domain, with remaining parts taken from reference TRBV3-1 and TRBJ1-2, reads DTAVSQTPKYLVTQMGNDKSIKCEQNLGHDTMYWYKQDSKKFLKIMFSYNNKELIINETVPNRFSPKSPDKAHLNLHINSLELGDSAVYFCASSQPAGHNTPNFGSGTRLTVV.

The V call is TRBV24-1, the J call TRBJ2-2; TRBD1 is a possible D gene (5 bases). Per the germline V gene, CDR1 is KGHDR and CDR2 is SFDVKD. The germline V and J ends were trimmed by 3 bases and 3 bases, with 10 bases remaining between them. The CDR3 extends over 15 amino acids. CDR3 nucleotide sequence: TGTGCCACCAGTGATCCACGACAGCACACCGGGGAGCTGTTTTTT. This translates into CATSDPRQHTGELFF.

In nucleotides, the CDR3 is TGTGCCAGCAGTTACTCGGCCTATCAGCCCCAGCATTTT. Amino acids: CASSYSAYQPQHF. J is TRBJ1-5 and V is TRBV6-5; D uncertain. CDR3 length: 13 residues. Per the germline V gene, CDR1 is MNHEY and CDR2 is SVGAGI. V lost 0 bases, J lost 5 bases, and 5 bases lay in between.